Included here is one T cell receptor (beta chain) sequence, with context. There is no known antigen for this receptor. No clone much larger than this one lies a single base away; base qualities are absent. This entry belongs to a study of response to subunit inactivated influenza vaccine (dated by TCRdb to the late 2010s). Regarding the complete study: The study used deep quantitative T cell receptor repertoire profiling to track responses to a trivalent subunit inactivated influenza vaccine. Study-wide findings and limitations: The authors suggested that each seasonal influenza vaccination may recruit only a limited number of new T cells.

Library method: RT-PCR. Sequencing instrument: Illumina HiSeq 2500. TCRdb reworked the public reads: Q25 trimming with fastp, MiXCR clone assembly, productive beta chains retained. Entries are consolidated by CDR3 protein sequence, retaining the most common genes and DNA. This sample is represented by a few hundred thousand distinct CDR3 sequences; about a tenth of them were singletons. Roughly 12% of the sample lies in the top ten. The time point label on this specimen signifies: 45 to 55 days after influenza vaccine administration. This sequence was found in a man aged 45-65 years who received an inactivated influenza vaccine. Donor details come from another sample of the same person, matched by shared clones. Specimen: PBMCs from blood, collected roughly 45 days after vaccination.

The bases read TGTGCCAGCAGCGTAGATTCGATCGCTGAAGCTTTCTTT. This encodes CASSVDSIAEAFF. The chain couples TRBV9 to TRBJ1-1, with an unclear D gene assignment. As encoded in the germline V gene, CDR1 is SGDLS while CDR2 is YYNGEE. V is reduced by 0 bases and J by 6 bases, leaving a spacing of 9 bases between them. The CDR3 numbers 13 residues from cysteine through phenylalanine. Of all the DNA, just the CDR3 is kept, 39 bases in frame from base 1.